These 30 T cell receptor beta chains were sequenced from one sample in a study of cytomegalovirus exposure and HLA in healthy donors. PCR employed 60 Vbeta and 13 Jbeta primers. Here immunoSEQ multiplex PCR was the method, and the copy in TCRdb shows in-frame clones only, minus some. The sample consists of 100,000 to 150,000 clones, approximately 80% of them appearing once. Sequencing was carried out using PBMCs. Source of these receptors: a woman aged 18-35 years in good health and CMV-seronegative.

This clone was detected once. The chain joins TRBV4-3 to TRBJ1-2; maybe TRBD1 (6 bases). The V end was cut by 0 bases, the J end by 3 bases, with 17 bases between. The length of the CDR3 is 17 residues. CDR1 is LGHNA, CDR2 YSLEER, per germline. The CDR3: CASSQDVGRQVDYGYTF. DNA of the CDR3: TGCGCCAGCAGCCAAGATGTAGGGAGACAGGTCGACTATGGCTACACCTTC.

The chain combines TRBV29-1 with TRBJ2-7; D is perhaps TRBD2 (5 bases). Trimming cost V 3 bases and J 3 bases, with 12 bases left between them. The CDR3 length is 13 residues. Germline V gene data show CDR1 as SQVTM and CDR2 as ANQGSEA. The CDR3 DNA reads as TGCAGCGTTGAGGACTCCCCGGGCTACGAGCAGTACTTC. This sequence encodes CSVEDSPGYEQYF.

This CDR3 reads CASSMQGVTEAFF. The CDR3 bases are TGTGCCAGCAGTATGCAGGGGGTTACTGAAGCTTTCTTT. The rearrangement uses TRBV6-1 and TRBJ1-1, with 7 bases aligning to TRBD1. The germline gives CDR1 MNHNS, CDR2 SASEGT. The CDR3 runs to 13 residues. Trimming removed 5 bases from V and 5 bases from J; junction bases left unmatched: 5.

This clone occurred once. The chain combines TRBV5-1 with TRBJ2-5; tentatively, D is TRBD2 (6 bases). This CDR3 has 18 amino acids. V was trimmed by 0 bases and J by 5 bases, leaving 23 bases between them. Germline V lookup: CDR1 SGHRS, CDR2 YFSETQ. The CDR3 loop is CASSLGLSGGSGRETQYF. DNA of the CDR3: TGCGCCAGCAGCTTGGGACTCAGCGGTGGTAGTGGGAGGGAGACCCAGTACTTC. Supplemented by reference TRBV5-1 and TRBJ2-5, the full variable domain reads KAGVTQTPRYLIKTRGQQVTLSCSPISGHRSVSWYQQTPGQGLQFLFEYFSETQRNKGNFPGRFSGRQFSNSRSEMNVSTLELGDSALYLCASSLGLSGGSGRETQYFGPGTRLLVL.

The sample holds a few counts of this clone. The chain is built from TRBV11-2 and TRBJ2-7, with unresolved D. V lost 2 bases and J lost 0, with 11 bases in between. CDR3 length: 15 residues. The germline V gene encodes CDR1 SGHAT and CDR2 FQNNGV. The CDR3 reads CASSLIRVSSYEQYF. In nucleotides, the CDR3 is TGTGCCAGCAGCTTAATCCGGGTATCCTCCTACGAGCAGTACTTC.

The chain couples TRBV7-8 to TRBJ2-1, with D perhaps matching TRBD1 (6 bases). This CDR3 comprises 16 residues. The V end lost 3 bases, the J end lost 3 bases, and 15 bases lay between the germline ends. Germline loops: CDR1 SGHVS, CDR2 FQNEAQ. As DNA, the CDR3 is TGTGCCAGCAGCTTCGTTACCGGGACAAACTACAATGAGCAGTTCTTC. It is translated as CASSFVTGTNYNEQFF.

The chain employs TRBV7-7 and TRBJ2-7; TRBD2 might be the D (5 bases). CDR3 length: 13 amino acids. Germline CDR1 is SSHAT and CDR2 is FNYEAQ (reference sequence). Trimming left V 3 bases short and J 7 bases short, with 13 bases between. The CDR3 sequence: CASSLTGSGEQYF. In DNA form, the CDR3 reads TGTGCCAGCAGCTTGACTGGCTCGGGGGAGCAGTACTTC.

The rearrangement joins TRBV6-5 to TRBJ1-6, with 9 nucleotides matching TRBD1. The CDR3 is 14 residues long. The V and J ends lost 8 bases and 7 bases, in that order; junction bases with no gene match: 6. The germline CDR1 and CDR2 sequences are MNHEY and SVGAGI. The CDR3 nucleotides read TGTGCCAGCTCCCTACAGGGGGCCAATTCACCCCTCCACTTT. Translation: CASSLQGANSPLHF.

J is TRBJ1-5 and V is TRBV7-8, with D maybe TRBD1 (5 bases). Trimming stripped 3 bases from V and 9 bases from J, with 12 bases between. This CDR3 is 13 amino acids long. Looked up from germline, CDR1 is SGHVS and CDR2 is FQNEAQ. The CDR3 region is CASSLSQGTPQHF. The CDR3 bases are TGTGCCAGCAGCTTGTCCCAGGGAACGCCCCAGCATTTT. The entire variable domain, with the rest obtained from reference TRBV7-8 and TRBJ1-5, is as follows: GAGVSQSPRYKVAKRGQDVALRCDPISGHVSLFWYQQALGQGPEFLTYFQNEAQLDKSGLPSDRFFAERPEGSVSTLKIQRTQQEDSAVYLCASSLSQGTPQHFGDGTRLSIL.

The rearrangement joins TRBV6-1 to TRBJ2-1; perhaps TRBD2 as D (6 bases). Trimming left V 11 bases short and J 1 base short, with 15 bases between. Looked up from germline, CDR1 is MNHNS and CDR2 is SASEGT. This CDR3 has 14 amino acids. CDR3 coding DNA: TGTGCCGTCCAACGGGGGAGGTCCTACAATGAGCAGTTCTTC. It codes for CAVQRGRSYNEQFF.

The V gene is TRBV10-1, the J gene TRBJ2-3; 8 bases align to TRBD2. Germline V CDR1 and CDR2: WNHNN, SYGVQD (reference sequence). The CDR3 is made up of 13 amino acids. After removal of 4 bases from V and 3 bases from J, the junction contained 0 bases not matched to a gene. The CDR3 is CASSVAGTDTQYF. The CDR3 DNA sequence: TGCGCCAGCAGTGTAGCGGGGACAGATACGCAGTATTTT.

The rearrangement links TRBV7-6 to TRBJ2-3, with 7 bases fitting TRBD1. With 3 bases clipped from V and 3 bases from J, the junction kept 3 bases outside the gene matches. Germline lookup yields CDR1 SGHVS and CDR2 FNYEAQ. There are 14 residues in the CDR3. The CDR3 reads CASSFTGETDTQYF. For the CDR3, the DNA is TGTGCCAGCAGCTTTACAGGGGAAACAGATACGCAGTATTTT. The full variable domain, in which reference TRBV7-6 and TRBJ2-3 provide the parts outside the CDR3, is GAGVSQSPRYKVTKRGQDVALRCDPISGHVSLYWYRQALGQGPEFLTYFNYEAQQDKSGLPNDRFSAERPEGSISTLTIQRTEQRDSAMYRCASSFTGETDTQYFGPGTRLTVL.

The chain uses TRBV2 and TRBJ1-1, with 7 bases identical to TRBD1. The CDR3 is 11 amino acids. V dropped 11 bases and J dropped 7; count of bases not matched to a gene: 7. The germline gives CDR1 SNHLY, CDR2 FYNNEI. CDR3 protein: CAGQVGSEAFF. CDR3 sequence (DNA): TGTGCCGGACAGGTGGGAAGTGAAGCTTTCTTT.

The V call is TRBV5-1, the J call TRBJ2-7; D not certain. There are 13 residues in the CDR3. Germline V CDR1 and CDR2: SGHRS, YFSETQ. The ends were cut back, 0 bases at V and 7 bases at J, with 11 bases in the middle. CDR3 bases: TGCGCCAGCAGCTTGGGTTTACGGTCGGAGCAGTACTTC. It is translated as CASSLGLRSEQYF.

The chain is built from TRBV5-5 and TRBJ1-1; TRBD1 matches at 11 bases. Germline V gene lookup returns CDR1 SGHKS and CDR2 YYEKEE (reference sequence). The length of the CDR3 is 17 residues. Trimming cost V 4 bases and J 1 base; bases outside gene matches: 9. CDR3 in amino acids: CASSPNGQGATNTEAFF. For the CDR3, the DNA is TGTGCCAGCAGCCCCAACGGACAGGGGGCTACGAACACTGAAGCTTTCTTT.

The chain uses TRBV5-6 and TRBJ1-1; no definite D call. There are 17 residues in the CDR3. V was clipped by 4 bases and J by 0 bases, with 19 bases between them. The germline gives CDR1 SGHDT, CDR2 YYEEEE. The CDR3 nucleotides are TGTGCCAGCAGCCCTGGTGGGCTCCCGGCCTTGAACACTGAAGCTTTCTTT. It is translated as CASSPGGLPALNTEAFF.

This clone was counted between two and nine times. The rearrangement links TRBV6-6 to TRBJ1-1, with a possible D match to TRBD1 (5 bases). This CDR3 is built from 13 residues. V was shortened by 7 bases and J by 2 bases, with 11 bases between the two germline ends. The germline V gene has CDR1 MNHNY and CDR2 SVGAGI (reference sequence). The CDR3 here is CASKLTDNTEAFF. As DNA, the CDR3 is TGTGCCAGCAAATTGACAGATAACACTGAAGCTTTCTTT.

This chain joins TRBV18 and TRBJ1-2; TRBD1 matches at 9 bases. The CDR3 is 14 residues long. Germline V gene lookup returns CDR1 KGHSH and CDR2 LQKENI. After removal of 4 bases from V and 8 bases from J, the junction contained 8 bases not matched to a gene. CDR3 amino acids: CASSRLQGAEGYTF. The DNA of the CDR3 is TGTGCCAGCTCACGATTACAGGGGGCTGAGGGCTACACCTTC.

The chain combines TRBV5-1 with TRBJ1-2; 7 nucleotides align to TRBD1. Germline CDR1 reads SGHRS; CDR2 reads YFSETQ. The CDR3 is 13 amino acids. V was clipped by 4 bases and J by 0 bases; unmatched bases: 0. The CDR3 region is CASSQGANYGYTF. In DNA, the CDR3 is TGCGCCAGCAGCCAGGGGGCTAACTATGGCTACACCTTC.

CDR3 protein: CASSPQRGGVNTEAFF. The CDR3, as DNA: TGTGCCAGCTCACCTCAGAGAGGGGGCGTGAACACTGAAGCTTTCTTT. The gene calls are TRBV18 and TRBJ1-1; 7 positions match TRBD1. The V segment lost 3 bases and the J segment 0 bases; nucleotides outside the gene matches: 7. Germline V gene sequence: CDR1 KGHSH, CDR2 LQKENI. This CDR3 comprises 16 residues.

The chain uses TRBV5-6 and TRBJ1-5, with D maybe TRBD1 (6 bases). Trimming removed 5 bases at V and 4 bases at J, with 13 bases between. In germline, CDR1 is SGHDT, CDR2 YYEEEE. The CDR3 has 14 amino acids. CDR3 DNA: TGTGCCAGCAGTACCCCCCAGGGGAATCAGCCCCAGCATTTT. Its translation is CASSTPQGNQPQHF.

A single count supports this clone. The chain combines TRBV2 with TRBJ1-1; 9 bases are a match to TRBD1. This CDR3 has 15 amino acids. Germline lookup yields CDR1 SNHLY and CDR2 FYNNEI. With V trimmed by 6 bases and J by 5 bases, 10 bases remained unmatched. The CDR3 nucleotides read TGTGCCAGCAGGCCCGGACAGGGGAGGCCGACTGAAGCTTTCTTT. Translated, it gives CASRPGQGRPTEAFF. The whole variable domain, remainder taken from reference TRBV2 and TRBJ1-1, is EPEVTQTPSHQVTQMGQEVILRCVPISNHLYFYWYRQILGQKVEFLVSFYNNEISEKSEIFDDQFSVERPDGSNFTLKIRSTKLEDSAMYFCASRPGQGRPTEAFFGQGTRLTVV.

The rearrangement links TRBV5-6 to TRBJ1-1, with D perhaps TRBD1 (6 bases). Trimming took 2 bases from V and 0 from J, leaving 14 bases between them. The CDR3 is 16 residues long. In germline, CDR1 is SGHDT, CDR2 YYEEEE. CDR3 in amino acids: CASSFGTGRVNTEAFF. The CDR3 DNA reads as TGTGCCAGCAGCTTCGGTACAGGGCGAGTGAACACTGAAGCTTTCTTT.

The CDR3 is CASSRTGLNEQFF. The DNA for the CDR3 is TGTGCCAGCAGTCGGACTGGTCTCAATGAGCAGTTCTTC. The V call is TRBV6-5, the J call TRBJ2-1; D might be TRBD2 (5 bases). Deletions cut 5 bases from V and 6 bases from J, with 11 bases between. Germline V lookup: CDR1 MNHEY, CDR2 SVGAGI. This CDR3 is 13 amino acids long.

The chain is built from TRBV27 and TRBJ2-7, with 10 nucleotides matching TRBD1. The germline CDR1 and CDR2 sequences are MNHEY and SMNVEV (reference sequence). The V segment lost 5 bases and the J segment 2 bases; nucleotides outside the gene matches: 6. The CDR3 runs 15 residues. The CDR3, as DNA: TGTGCCAGCAGTCCCCGGACAGGGGGAACCTACGAGCAGTACTTC. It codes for CASSPRTGGTYEQYF.

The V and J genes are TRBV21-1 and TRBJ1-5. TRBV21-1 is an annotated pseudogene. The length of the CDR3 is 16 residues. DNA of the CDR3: TGTGCCAGCAACGCCTCCCGGGGAGCTTGCAATCAGCCCCAGCATTTT. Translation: CASNASRGACNQPQHF.

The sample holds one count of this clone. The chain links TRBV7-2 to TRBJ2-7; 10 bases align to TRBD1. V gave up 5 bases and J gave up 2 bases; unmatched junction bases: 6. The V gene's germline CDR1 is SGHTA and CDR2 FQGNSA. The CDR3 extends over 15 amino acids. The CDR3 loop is CASSQDRGRPYEQYF. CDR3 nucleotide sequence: TGTGCCAGCAGCCAGGACAGGGGGAGACCCTACGAGCAGTACTTC. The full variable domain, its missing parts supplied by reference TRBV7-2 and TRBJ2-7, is GAGVSQSPSNKVTEKGKDVELRCDPISGHTALYWYRQSLGQGLEFLIYFQGNSAPDKSGLPSDRFSAERTGGSVSTLTIQRTQQEDSAVYLCASSQDRGRPYEQYFGPGTRLTVT.

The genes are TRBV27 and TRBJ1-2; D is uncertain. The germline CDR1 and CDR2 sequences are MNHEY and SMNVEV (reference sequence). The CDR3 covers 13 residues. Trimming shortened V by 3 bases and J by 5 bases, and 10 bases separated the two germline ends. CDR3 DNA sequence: TGTGCCAGCAGTTTCGACGGGAATTATGGCTACACCTTC. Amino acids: CASSFDGNYGYTF.

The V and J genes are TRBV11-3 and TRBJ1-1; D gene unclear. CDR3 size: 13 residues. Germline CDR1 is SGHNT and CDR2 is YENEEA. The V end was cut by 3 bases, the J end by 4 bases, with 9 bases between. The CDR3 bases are TGTGCCAGCAGCTTCGCCCGGGGCACTGAAGCTTTCTTT. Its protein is CASSFARGTEAFF.

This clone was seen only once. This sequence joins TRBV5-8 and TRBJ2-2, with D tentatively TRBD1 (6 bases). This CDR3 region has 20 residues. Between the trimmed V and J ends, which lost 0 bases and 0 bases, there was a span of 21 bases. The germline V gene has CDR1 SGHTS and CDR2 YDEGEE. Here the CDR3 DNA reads TGTGCCAGCAGCTTGGCCGGGGTCAGGGGAGTAATAGCGAACACCGGGGAGCTGTTTTTT. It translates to CASSLAGVRGVIANTGELFF.